A single sample gave rise to the 3 T cell receptor beta chains below, sequenced in a study of blood T cell repertoires in COVID-19. Some clones are missing from TCRdb's copy, which holds only in-frame ones; the method was immunoSEQ multiplex PCR. The sample records about 310,000 clones, over 75% being singletons. Sequenced input: peripheral blood. These receptors originate from a woman aged 45-59 years who had recovered from COVID-19.

The J gene is TRBJ1-6, the V gene TRBV4-3, with D perhaps matching TRBD1 (6 bases). This CDR3 has 17 residues. The ends were cut back, 1 base at V and 8 bases at J, with 18 bases in the middle. Germline V CDR1 and CDR2: LGHNA, YSLEER. CDR3 in amino acids: CASSQATGGGAYSPLHF. DNA of the CDR3: TGCGCCAGCAGCCAAGCGACGGGTGGGGGCGCCTATTCACCCCTCCACTTT.

The chain has TRBV18 and TRBJ1-2, with a possible D match to TRBD1 (6 bases). The CDR3 runs to 15 residues. Trimming pared 3 bases from V and 1 base from J, leaving 12 bases between. Germline V gene lookup returns CDR1 KGHSH and CDR2 LQKENI. The CDR3 region has the DNA TGTGCCAGCTCACCGTCTAGGGGGTATAACTATGGCTACACCTTC. It encodes CASSPSRGYNYGYTF.

This clone appeared a single time. The CDR3 coding sequence is TGTGCCAGCAGCTTTAGTTCCTCGAACACCGGGGAGCTGTTTTTT. This sequence encodes CASSFSSSNTGELFF. The chain links TRBV7-6 to TRBJ2-2, with D uncertain. CDR1 and CDR2 from the germline V gene are SGHVS and FNYEAQ. Trimming pared 3 bases from V and 0 bases from J, leaving 8 bases between. There are 15 residues in the CDR3.